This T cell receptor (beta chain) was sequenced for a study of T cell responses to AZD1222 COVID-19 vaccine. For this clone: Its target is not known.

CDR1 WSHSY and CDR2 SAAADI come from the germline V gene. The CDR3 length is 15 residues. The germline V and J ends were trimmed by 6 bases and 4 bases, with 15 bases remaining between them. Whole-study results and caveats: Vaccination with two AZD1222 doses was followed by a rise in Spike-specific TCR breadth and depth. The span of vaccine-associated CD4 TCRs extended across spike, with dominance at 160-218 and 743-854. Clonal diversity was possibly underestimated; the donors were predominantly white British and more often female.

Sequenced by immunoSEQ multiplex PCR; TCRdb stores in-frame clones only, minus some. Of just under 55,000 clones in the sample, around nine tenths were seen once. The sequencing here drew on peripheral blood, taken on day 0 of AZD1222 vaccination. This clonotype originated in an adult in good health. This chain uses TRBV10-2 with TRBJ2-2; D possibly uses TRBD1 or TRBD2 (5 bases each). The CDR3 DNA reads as TGCGCCAGCAGGCAGGGACGGTCGGGCACCGGGGAGCTGTTTTTT. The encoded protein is CASRQGRSGTGELFF.